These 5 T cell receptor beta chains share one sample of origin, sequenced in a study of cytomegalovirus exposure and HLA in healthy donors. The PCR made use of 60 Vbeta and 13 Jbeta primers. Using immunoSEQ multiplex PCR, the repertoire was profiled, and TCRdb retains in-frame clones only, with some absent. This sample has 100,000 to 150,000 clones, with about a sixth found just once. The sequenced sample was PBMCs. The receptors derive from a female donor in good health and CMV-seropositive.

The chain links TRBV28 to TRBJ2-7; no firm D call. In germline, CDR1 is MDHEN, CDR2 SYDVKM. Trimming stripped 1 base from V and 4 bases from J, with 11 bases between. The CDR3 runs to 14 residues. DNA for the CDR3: TGTGCCAGCAGTTTATTCGGCGGCTCGTACGAGCAGTACTTC. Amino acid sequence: CASSLFGGSYEQYF.

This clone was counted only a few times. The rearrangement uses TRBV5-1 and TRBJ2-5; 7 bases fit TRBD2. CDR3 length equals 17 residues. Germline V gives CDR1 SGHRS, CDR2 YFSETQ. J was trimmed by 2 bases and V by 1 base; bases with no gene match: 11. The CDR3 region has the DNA TGCGCCAGCAGCTTGTTTTCTAGCGGATACGGTCAAGAGACCCAGTACTTC. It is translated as CASSLFSSGYGQETQYF.

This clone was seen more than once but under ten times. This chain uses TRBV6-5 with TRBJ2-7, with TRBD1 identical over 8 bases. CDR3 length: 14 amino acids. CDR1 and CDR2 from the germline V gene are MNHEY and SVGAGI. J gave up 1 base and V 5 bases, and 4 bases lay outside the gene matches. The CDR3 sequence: CASSRTGRSYEQYF. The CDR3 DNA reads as TGTGCCAGCAGTCGGACAGGGCGTTCCTACGAGCAGTACTTC.

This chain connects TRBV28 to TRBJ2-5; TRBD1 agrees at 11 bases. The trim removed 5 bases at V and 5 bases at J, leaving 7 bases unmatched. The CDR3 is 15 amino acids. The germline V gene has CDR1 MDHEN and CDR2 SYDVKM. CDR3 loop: CASSSRDRGRETQYF. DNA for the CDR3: TGTGCCAGCAGTAGCCGGGACAGGGGGAGGGAGACCCAGTACTTC.

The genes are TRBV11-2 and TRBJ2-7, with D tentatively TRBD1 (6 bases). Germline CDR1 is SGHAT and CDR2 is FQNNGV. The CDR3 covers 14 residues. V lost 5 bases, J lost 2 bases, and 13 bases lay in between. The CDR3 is CASSPRDITYEQYF. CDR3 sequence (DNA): TGTGCCAGCAGCCCCCGGGACATTACCTACGAGCAGTACTTC.